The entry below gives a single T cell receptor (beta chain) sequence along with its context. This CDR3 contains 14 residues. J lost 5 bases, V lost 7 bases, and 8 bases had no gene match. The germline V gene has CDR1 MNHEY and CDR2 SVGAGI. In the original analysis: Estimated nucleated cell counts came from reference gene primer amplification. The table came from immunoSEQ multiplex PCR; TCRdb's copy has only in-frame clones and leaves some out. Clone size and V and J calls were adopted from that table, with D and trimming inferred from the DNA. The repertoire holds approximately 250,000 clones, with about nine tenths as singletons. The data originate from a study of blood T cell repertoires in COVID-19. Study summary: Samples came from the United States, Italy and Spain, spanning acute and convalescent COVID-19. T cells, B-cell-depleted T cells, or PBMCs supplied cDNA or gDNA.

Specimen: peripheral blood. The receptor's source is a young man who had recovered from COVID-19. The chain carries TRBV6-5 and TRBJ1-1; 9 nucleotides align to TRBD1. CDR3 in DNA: TGTGCCAGCACCAACGGGGGGACAGGGACTGAAGCTTTCTTT. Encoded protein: CASTNGGTGTEAFF.